This entry is about one T cell receptor (beta chain). This entry is derived from a study of cytomegalovirus exposure and HLA in healthy donors. Trimming removed 6 bases from V and 5 bases from J; junction bases left unmatched: 9. The germline V gene encodes CDR1 SGHTA and CDR2 FQGNSA. The CDR3 contains 16 residues. The repertoire was sequenced with immunoSEQ multiplex PCR; TCRdb's copy has only in-frame clones and lacks some. The sample has 170,000 or so clones, 80% to 85% seen once; the top ten hold under 3.5%. The sample was PBMCs. The sequence came from a woman aged 18-35 years in good health and CMV-seropositive. The chain links TRBV7-2 to TRBJ2-1, with 11 bases fitting TRBD2. The DNA for the CDR3 is TGTGCCAGCAGGCCCCAAATAGCGGGGGGGAACAATGAGCAGTTCTTC. This encodes CASRPQIAGGNNEQFF.